Shown below are 32 T cell receptor beta chains from a single sample sequenced in a study of post-analysis software for immune sequencing data. These receptors lack a known antigen. Study-wide points: TRBV5-6, TRBV5-1 and TRBV20-1 belonged to a set of five TRBV segments that were more frequent in patients than controls.

Tagging with unique molecular identifiers was a feature of the TCR beta cDNA libraries. A single record per CDR3 protein comes from TCRdb applying MiXCR to the PCR reads. The table has 650,000 to 850,000 distinct CDR3 sequences, roughly 46% seen once. The sequencing sample was made of blood. These receptors were collected from a girl aged 10 to 17 with multiple sclerosis.

This chain connects TRBV7-9 to TRBJ2-1; no firm D call. Germline CDR1 reads SEHNR; CDR2 reads FQNEAQ (reference sequence). The CDR3 contains 16 residues. The V gene lost 2 bases and the J gene lost 5 bases, with 16 bases spanning the gap. This chain's CDR3 is CASSLTRGSPNNEQFF. The CDR3 DNA follows: TGTGCCAGCAGCTTAACGCGCGGCAGTCCTAACAATGAGCAGTTCTTC.

This clonotype was counted between two and nine times. The gene calls are TRBV9 and TRBJ2-7, with D possibly being TRBD2 (5 bases). V was clipped by 0 bases and J by 2 bases, with 12 bases between them. The germline gives CDR1 SGDLS, CDR2 YYNGEE. The length of the CDR3 is 15 residues. CDR3 protein: CASSVAGSFAYEQYF. Written as DNA, the CDR3 is TGTGCCAGCAGCGTAGCTGGGAGTTTTGCCTACGAGCAGTACTTC.

This clonotype was counted between two and nine times. The V call is TRBV28, the J call TRBJ1-1; D is unclear. The germline V gene encodes CDR1 MDHEN and CDR2 SYDVKM. The CDR3 length is 12 residues. V shed 7 bases and J shed 7 bases, with 13 bases lying between them. Written as DNA, the CDR3 is TGTGCCAGCACCAACCCTTCGGTTGAAGCTTTCTTT. It specifies CASTNPSVEAFF.

V and J are TRBV3-1 and TRBJ2-6, with TRBD2 as a possible D gene (5 bases). The V end lost 3 bases, the J end lost 0 bases, and 12 bases lay between the germline ends. The CDR3 is 17 residues long. From germline, CDR1 is LGHDT and CDR2 YNNKEL (reference sequence). CDR3 sequence: CASSQEASSSGANVLTF. The CDR3 DNA is TGTGCCAGCAGCCAGGAGGCGAGCAGCTCTGGGGCCAACGTCCTGACTTTC.

The genes are TRBV29-1 and TRBJ2-7, with D possibly TRBD1 on 5 matching bases. The ends were cut back, 1 base at V and 2 bases at J, with 15 bases in the middle. The V gene's germline CDR1 is SQVTM and CDR2 ANQGSEA. The CDR3 runs to 15 residues. The CDR3 region has the DNA TGCAGCGTTGAAGGACTGCAGGGTGTACCCTACGAGCAGTACTTC. As protein: CSVEGLQGVPYEQYF.

The chain uses TRBV12-3 or TRBV12-4 and TRBJ1-6; D gene uncertain. The CDR3 consists of 14 residues. Trimming cost V 6 bases and J 6 bases, with 12 bases left between them. As DNA, the CDR3 is TGTGCCAGCAGCCCCCCGGGCCGTAATTCACCCCTCCACTTT. It encodes CASSPPGRNSPLHF.

Comments on this clonotype: Its ends do not fully match the called genes, so a read error is possible. The chain is built from TRBV7-9 and TRBJ1-2; tentatively, D is TRBD1 (5 bases). CDR1 is SEHNR, CDR2 FQNEAQ, per germline (reference sequence). The CDR3 contains 13 residues. The CDR3 loop reads CASRLETAYGYTF. DNA for the CDR3: TGTGCCAGCAGATTAGAGACAGCCTATGGCTACACCTTC.

V is TRBV5-5 and J is TRBJ2-3; possibly TRBD1 for D (5 bases). V gave up 3 bases and J gave up 2 bases, with 13 bases separating them. CDR3 length equals 15 residues. CDR1 and CDR2 (germline): SGHKS, YYEKEE (reference sequence). DNA for the CDR3: TGTGCCAGCAGCTGGGGCAGGGTGAACACAGATACGCAGTATTTT. This codes for CASSWGRVNTDTQYF.

V and J are TRBV24-1 and TRBJ2-7, with D maybe TRBD2 (5 bases). From germline, CDR1 is KGHDR and CDR2 SFDVKD. The CDR3 consists of 15 residues. V was clipped by 5 bases and J by 1 base, with 14 bases between them. The CDR3 DNA sequence: TGTGCCACCAGTGTCGGGGAACGGGTTTCCTACGAGCAGTACTTC. Its protein is CATSVGERVSYEQYF.

The chain links TRBV28 to TRBJ1-2; D possibly corresponds to TRBD1 (6 bases). The CDR3 sequence is 16 residues long. Germline V gives CDR1 MDHEN, CDR2 SYDVKM. The V end was cut by 3 bases, the J end by 3 bases, with 17 bases between. As DNA, the CDR3 is TGTGCCAGCAGTTTTGATTTGGGGGCAGGGGACTATGGCTACACCTTC. It is translated as CASSFDLGAGDYGYTF.

The CDR3 sequence is CASSETPNPSPLYF. The CDR3, as DNA: TGTGCCAGCAGTGAAACCCCGAATCCCTCTCCGTTGTACTTC. V usage is TRBV2 and J usage is TRBJ2-5; D uncertain. Germline V gene lookup returns CDR1 SNHLY and CDR2 FYNNEI. CDR3 size: 14 residues. Trimming shortened V by 2 bases and J by 13 bases, and 20 bases separated the two germline ends.

This clonotype was detected many times. V and J are TRBV7-2 and TRBJ2-1; TRBD2 matches 9 bases. Germline loops: CDR1 SGHTA, CDR2 FQGNSA. This CDR3 contains 15 residues. With V trimmed by 3 bases and J by 4 bases, 4 bases remained unmatched. DNA for the CDR3: TGTGCCAGCAGCTTGGCTAGCGGGACGTACAATGAGCAGTTCTTC. As protein: CASSLASGTYNEQFF.

This clonotype occurred a few times. The chain is built from TRBV29-1 and TRBJ1-1; D gene uncertain. V was cut by 4 bases and J by 0 bases, with 9 bases left in between. This CDR3 comprises 13 residues. The germline gives CDR1 SQVTM, CDR2 ANQGSEA. This CDR3 reads CSVGTLMNTEAFF. In DNA form, the CDR3 reads TGCAGCGTTGGGACGCTCATGAACACTGAAGCTTTCTTT.

This clonotype was counted between two and nine times. The chain has TRBV3-1 and TRBJ2-3, with 11 bases that match TRBD2. This CDR3 is built from 17 residues. V lost 4 bases and J lost 4; bases outside the gene matches: 10. Germline V CDR1 and CDR2: LGHDT, YNNKEL (reference sequence). In DNA form, the CDR3 reads TGTGCCAGCAGCCCCCCGGGAAGGGGACTAGCGGCAGATACGCAGTATTTT. Translation: CASSPPGRGLAADTQYF.

The V gene is TRBV4-2, the J gene TRBJ2-7; TRBD2 might be the D (6 bases). Deletions cut 1 base from V and 3 bases from J, with 13 bases between. Germline CDR1 reads LGHNA; CDR2 reads YNFKEQ. The CDR3 runs 15 residues. In nucleotides, the CDR3 is TGTGCCAGCAGCCAAGGGAGGGACTCGGGCTACGAGCAGTACTTC. Its translation is CASSQGRDSGYEQYF.

The chain employs TRBV9 and TRBJ2-4, with 9 nucleotides matching TRBD1. Near its end, the DNA agrees better with TRBJ2-7, so the J call may be wrong. The CDR3 is 16 residues long. Germline V CDR1 and CDR2: SGDLS, YYNGEE. The CDR3 DNA reads TGTGCCAGCAGCGTAGCACCAACAGGGGGCCTCTACGAGCAGTACTTC. Protein: CASSVAPTGGLYEQYF.

The chain joins TRBV12-5 to TRBJ1-5; D unclear. CDR1 and CDR2 (germline): LGHNT, FRNRAP. This CDR3 comprises 10 residues. Trimming took off 2 bases at V and 10 bases at J, with 3 bases between the two ends. The CDR3 region is CASGLIPQHF. CDR3 in DNA: TGTGCTAGTGGTTTGATCCCCCAGCATTTT.

This clonotype has a handful of counts. The CDR3 DNA reads as TGCAGTGCAAGGTACTCGGGGACGTACGAGCAGTACTTC. Encoded protein: CSARYSGTYEQYF. The chain is built from TRBV20-1 and TRBJ2-5; D is possibly TRBD1 or TRBD2 (5 bases each). The end of the DNA fits TRBJ2-7 better, so the J call may be wrong. Per the germline V gene, CDR1 is DFQATT and CDR2 is SNEGSKA (reference sequence). CDR3 length: 13 residues.

Remarks on this clonotype: This may come from a read error, since a much larger clone is one base off. The chain joins TRBV7-9 to TRBJ2-5; weak D call: TRBD2 (5 bases). Per germline, CDR1 SEHNR and CDR2 FQNEAQ (reference sequence). The CDR3 covers 15 residues. The CDR3 reads CASSLPNSHGEIQYF. CDR3 in DNA: TGTGCCAGCAGCTTGCCGAACAGCCACGGGGAGATCCAGTACTTC.

This rearrangement joins TRBV5-5 to TRBJ2-7; 9 bases agree with TRBD2. Looked up from germline, CDR1 is SGHKS and CDR2 is YYEKEE (reference sequence). The CDR3 has 16 residues. The V segment lost 2 bases and the J segment 2 bases; nucleotides outside the gene matches: 8. The DNA for the CDR3 is TGTGCCAGCAGCTTAGGTGCGGCGGGAGGGCCCTACGAGCAGTACTTC. Encoded protein: CASSLGAAGGPYEQYF.

The chain combines TRBV7-2 with TRBJ2-7; 9 nucleotides match TRBD2. This CDR3 comprises 18 residues. In germline, CDR1 is SGHTA, CDR2 FQGNSA. Trimming cost V 5 bases and J 4 bases; bases outside gene matches: 18. The CDR3 loop reads CASSPRSPHRAGGYEQYF. In DNA, the CDR3 is TGTGCCAGCAGCCCTCGGAGCCCCCATCGAGCGGGGGGTTACGAGCAGTACTTC.

This chain links TRBV15 with TRBJ2-5, with TRBD2 matching 7 bases. The CDR3 length is 16 residues. The germline V gene encodes CDR1 LNHNV and CDR2 YYDKDF (reference sequence). Trimming at V came to 0 bases and at J to 2 bases, leaving 6 bases not matched to a gene. The DNA of the CDR3 is TGTGCCACCAGCAGAGATGCTAGCGGAATTCAAGAGACCCAGTACTTC. Translating it yields CATSRDASGIQETQYF.

This clonotype was seen a few times. The V call is TRBV6-1, the J call TRBJ2-3, with 8 bases aligning to TRBD2. This CDR3 contains 17 residues. V shed 0 bases and J 0 bases; nucleotides not matched to a gene: 5. The germline V gene encodes CDR1 MNHNS and CDR2 SASEGT. This CDR3 reads CASSEAVAGTSTDTQYF. The CDR3 bases are TGTGCCAGCAGTGAAGCCGTAGCGGGAACTAGCACAGATACGCAGTATTTT.

The rearrangement uses TRBV6-1 and TRBJ2-1, with 7 bases identical to TRBD1. CDR3 length equals 17 residues. V dropped 6 bases and J dropped 1; count of bases not matched to a gene: 12. Per the germline V gene, CDR1 is MNHNS and CDR2 is SASEGT. CDR3 coding DNA: TGTGCCAGCAGCTCCCCCTCGACAGGGCCATCCTACAATGAGCAGTTCTTC. It yields the protein CASSSPSTGPSYNEQFF.

This clonotype has more than one count but fewer than ten. V gene TRBV4-3 combines with J gene TRBJ2-1; 8 positions agree with TRBD1. J lost 8 bases, V lost 4 bases, and 10 bases had no gene match. Germline lookup yields CDR1 LGHNA and CDR2 YSLEER. The CDR3 is 15 residues long. The CDR3 sequence: CASSPGQGRVDEQFF. Here the CDR3 DNA reads TGCGCCAGCAGCCCAGGACAGGGTCGAGTGGATGAGCAGTTCTTC.

The gene calls are TRBV9 and TRBJ2-4, with TRBD1 identical over 8 bases. The end of the DNA aligns better with TRBJ2-7, so the J call may be wrong. CDR1 SGDLS and CDR2 YYNGEE come from the germline V gene. The CDR3 has 15 residues. CDR3 sequence (DNA): TGTGCCAGCAGCTCCTCTGGACAGGGCTATTACGAGCAGTACTTC. Protein product: CASSSSGQGYYEQYF.

This chain links TRBV7-9 with TRBJ2-1; D tentatively fits TRBD1 or TRBD2 (5 bases each). The V gene lost 5 bases and the J gene lost 5 bases, with 16 bases spanning the gap. CDR1 is SEHNR and CDR2 is FQNEAQ in the germline V gene (reference sequence). The CDR3 runs 15 residues. Written as DNA, the CDR3 is TGTGCCAGCAGCCCCTTCTTGGGGGTCCACAATGAGCAGTTCTTC. Translating gives CASSPFLGVHNEQFF.

In this sample, this clonotype turned up a few times. V gene TRBV10-3 combines with J gene TRBJ1-2; D might be TRBD1 (5 bases). The CDR3 is 12 residues long. The ends were cut back, 11 bases at V and 8 bases at J, with 18 bases in the middle. Germline assignment: CDR1 ENHRY and CDR2 SYGVKD. CDR3 coding DNA: TGTGCCCCCGGACTTTCCGAGGGGGGCTACACCTTC. Its protein is CAPGLSEGGYTF.

V and J are TRBV20-1 and TRBJ2-3, with 10 bases matching TRBD2. CDR3 length equals 14 residues. Germline V gives CDR1 DFQATT, CDR2 SNEGSKA (reference sequence). Germline trimming cut 6 bases from V and 3 bases from J; bases unmatched to any gene: 6. The CDR3 is CSAPSGSWTDTQYF. CDR3 sequence (DNA): TGCAGTGCCCCTAGCGGGAGTTGGACAGATACGCAGTATTTT.

The table lists this clonotype with a few counts. This chain links TRBV7-2 with TRBJ2-3, with 9 bases lining up with TRBD2. Trimming removed 5 bases from V and 0 bases from J; junction bases left unmatched: 6. CDR3 length equals 16 residues. Germline assignment: CDR1 SGHTA and CDR2 FQGNSA. The CDR3 coding sequence is TGTGCCAGCAGCAGATTCGGACTAGCGAGCACAGATACGCAGTATTTT. Residues: CASSRFGLASTDTQYF.

This clonotype came up once. The genes are TRBV20-1 and TRBJ2-5; D is unclear. V lost 3 bases and J 5 bases, leaving 13 bases between the germline ends. Germline V gives CDR1 DFQATT, CDR2 SNEGSKA (reference sequence). The CDR3 has 13 amino acids. This chain's CDR3 is CSASFTAGETQYF. The DNA of the CDR3 is TGCAGTGCTAGCTTCACAGCTGGGGAGACCCAGTACTTC.

This clonotype was detected only a few times. The chain uses TRBV12-3 or TRBV12-4 and TRBJ2-7; D is possibly TRBD1 (5 bases). Trimming took 7 bases from V and 0 from J, leaving 13 bases between them. There are 14 residues in the CDR3. CDR3 loop: CASNSQGTSYEQYF. CDR3 sequence (DNA): TGTGCCAGCAACTCCCAGGGTACCTCCTACGAGCAGTACTTC.